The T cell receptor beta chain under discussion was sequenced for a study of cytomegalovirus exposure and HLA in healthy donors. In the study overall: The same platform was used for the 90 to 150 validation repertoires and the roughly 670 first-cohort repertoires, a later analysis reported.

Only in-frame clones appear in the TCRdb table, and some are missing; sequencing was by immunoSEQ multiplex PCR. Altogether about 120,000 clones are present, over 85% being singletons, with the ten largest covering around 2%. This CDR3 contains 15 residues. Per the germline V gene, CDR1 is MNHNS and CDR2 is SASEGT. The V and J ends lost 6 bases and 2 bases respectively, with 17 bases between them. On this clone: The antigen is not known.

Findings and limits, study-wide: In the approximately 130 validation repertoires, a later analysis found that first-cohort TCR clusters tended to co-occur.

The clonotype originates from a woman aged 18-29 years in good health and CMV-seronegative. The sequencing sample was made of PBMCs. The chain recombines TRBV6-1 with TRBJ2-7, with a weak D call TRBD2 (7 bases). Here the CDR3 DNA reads TGTGCCAGCAGCCTTGGGGGGGGCTCTACCTACGAGCAGTACTTC. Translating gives CASSLGGGSTYEQYF.